There are a few counts of the clone carrying this T cell receptor beta chain. Antigen unknown. The sample comes from a study of regulatory T cells in long-lasting Graves disease. Noted time point: newly diagnosed GD, antithyroid drugs for less than 3 months. RNA from PBMCs was the source of the TCR library. With iRepertoire HTBI primers and Arm-PCR of CDR3 regions, TCR beta libraries were built. TCRdb called the multiplex PCR reads again in MiXCR, with one record for every CDR3 protein. Altogether 360,000 or so distinct CDR3 sequences are present, about 17% being singletons, with the ten largest covering 20%. Study results and caveats: Persistent disease preferred TRBV28, TRBJ1-2 and TRBJ2-5.

Trimming shortened V by 1 base and J by 10 bases, and 12 bases separated the two germline ends. The CDR3 consists of 14 residues. Looked up from germline, CDR1 is KGHDR and CDR2 is SFDVKD. In addition, the sample was reused for a study of T cells in Graves' hyperthyroidism and ophthalmopathy.

The chain carries TRBV24-1 and TRBJ2-2; D possibly corresponds to TRBD1 (6 bases). This TCR derives from a woman younger than 35 with Graves disease. The sample here was peripheral blood mononuclear cells (PBMCs), taken at new diagnosis, from a patient treated with antithyroid drugs. The CDR3 DNA reads TGTGCCACCAGTGATTTCCCGGACAGCAAGGAGCTGTTTTTT. It codes for CATSDFPDSKELFF.